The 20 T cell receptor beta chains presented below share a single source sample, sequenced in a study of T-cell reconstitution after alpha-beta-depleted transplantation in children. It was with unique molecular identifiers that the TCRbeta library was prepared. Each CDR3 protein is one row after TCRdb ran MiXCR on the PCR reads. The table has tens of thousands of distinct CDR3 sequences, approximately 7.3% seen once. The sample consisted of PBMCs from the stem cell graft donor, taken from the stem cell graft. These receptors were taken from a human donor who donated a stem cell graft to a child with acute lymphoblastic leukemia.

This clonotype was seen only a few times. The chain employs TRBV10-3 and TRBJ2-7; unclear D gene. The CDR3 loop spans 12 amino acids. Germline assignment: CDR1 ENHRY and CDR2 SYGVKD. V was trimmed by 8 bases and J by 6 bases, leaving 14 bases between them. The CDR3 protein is CAIGPAVGEQYF. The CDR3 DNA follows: TGTGCCATCGGGCCAGCCGTCGGCGAGCAGTACTTC.

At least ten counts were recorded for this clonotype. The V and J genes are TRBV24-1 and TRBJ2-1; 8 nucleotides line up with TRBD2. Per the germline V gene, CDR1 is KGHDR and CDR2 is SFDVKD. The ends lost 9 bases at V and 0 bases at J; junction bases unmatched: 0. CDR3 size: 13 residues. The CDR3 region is CATGTSSYNEQFF. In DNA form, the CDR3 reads TGTGCCACCGGGACTAGCTCCTACAATGAGCAGTTCTTC.

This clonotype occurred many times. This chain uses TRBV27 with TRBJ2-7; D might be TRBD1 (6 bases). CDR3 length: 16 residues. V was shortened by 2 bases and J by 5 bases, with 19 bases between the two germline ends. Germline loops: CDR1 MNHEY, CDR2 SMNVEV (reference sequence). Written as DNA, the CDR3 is TGTGCCAGCAGTTTACGTACCGGGCAGGGGAGCCACGAGCAGTACTTC. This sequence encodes CASSLRTGQGSHEQYF.

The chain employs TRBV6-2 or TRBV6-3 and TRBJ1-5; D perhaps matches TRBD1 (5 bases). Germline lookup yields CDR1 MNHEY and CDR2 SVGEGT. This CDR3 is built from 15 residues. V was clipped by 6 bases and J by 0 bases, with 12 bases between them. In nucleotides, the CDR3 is TGTGCCAGCAGACGGGGGGAATATAGCAATCAGCCCCAGCATTTT. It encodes CASRRGEYSNQPQHF.

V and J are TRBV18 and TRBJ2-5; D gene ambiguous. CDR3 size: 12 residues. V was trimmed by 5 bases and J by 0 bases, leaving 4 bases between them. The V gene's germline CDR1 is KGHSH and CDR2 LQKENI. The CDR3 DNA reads TGTGCCAGCTCATCGTACCAAGAGACCCAGTACTTC. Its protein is CASSSYQETQYF.

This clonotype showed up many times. CDR3 loop: CASSVGVGEGEAFF. CDR3 coding DNA: TGTGCCAGCAGCGTAGGGGTAGGGGAAGGCGAAGCTTTCTTT. V and J are TRBV9 and TRBJ1-1, with a weak D call TRBD1 (5 bases). V dropped 0 bases and J dropped 8 bases, with 14 bases sitting between them. The CDR3 runs to 14 residues. CDR1 and CDR2 (germline): SGDLS, YYNGEE.

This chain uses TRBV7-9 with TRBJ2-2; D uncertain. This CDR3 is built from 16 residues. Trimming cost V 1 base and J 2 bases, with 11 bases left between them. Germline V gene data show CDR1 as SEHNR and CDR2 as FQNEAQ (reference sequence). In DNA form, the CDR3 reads TGTGCCAGCAGCTTAGTGTCTGGGCAAAACACCGGGGAGCTGTTTTTT. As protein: CASSLVSGQNTGELFF.

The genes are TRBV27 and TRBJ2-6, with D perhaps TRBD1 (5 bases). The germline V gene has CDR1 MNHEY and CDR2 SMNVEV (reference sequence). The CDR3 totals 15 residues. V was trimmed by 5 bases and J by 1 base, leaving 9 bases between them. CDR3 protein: CASSHRKSGANVLTF. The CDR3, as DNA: TGTGCCAGCAGTCACAGGAAGTCTGGGGCCAACGTCCTGACTTTC.

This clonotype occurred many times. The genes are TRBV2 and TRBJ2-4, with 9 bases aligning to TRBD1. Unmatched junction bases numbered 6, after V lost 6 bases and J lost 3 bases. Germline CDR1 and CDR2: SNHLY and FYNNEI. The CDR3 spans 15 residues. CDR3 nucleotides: TGTGCCAGCAGACCACAGGGGGCGGTCAAAAACATTCAGTACTTC. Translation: CASRPQGAVKNIQYF. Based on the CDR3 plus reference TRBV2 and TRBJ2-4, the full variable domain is EPEVTQTPSHQVTQMGQEVILRCVPISNHLYFYWYRQILGQKVEFLVSFYNNEISEKSEIFDDQFSVERPDGSNFTLKIRSTKLEDSAMYFCASRPQGAVKNIQYFGAGTRLSVL.

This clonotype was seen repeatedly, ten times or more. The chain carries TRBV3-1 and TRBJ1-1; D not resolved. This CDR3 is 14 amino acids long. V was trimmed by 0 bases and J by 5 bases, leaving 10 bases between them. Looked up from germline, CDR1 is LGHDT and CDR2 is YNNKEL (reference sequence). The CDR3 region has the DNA TGTGCCAGCAGCCAAGATTCGCGAGTAACTGAAGCTTTCTTT. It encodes CASSQDSRVTEAFF.

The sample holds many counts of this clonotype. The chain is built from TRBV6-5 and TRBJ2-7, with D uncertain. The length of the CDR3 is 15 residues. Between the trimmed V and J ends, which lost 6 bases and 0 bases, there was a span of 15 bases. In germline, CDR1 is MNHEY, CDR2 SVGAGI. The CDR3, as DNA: TGTGCCAGCAGGATTCTTAGATCCGACTCCTACGAGCAGTACTTC. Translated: CASRILRSDSYEQYF.

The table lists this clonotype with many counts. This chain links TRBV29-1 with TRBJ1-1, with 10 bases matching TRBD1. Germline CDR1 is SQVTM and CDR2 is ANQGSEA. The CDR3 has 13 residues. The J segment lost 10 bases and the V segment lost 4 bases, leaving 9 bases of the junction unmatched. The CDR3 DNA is TGCAGCGTTGTACGGGACAGGGGATCGGGAGCTTTCTTT. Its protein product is CSVVRDRGSGAFF.

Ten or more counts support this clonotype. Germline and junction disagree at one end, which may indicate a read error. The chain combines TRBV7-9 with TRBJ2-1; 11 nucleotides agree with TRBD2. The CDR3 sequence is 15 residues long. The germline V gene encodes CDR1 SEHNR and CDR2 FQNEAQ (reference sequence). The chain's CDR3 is CASSVAGGSYNEQFF. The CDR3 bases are TGTGCCAGCAGCGTAGCGGGGGGGTCCTACAATGAGCAGTTCTTC.

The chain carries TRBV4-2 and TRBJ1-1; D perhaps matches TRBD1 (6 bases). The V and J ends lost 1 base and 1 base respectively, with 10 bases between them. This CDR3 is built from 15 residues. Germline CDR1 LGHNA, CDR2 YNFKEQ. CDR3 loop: CASSQGEQGNTEAFF. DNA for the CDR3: TGTGCCAGCAGCCAAGGCGAACAGGGGAACACTGAAGCTTTCTTT.

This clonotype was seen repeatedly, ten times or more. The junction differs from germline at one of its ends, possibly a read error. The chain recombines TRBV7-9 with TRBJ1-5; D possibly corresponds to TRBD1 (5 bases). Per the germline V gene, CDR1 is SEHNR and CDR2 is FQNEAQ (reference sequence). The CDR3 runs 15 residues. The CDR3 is CAGSFDSYSNQPQHF. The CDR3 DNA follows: TGTGCCGGCAGCTTCGACAGTTATAGCAATCAGCCCCAGCATTTT.

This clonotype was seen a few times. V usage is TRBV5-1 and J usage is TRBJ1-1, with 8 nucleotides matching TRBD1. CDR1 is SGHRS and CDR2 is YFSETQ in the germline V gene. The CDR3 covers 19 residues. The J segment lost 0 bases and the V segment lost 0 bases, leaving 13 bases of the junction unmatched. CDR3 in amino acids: CASSLESDRGHKMNTEAFF. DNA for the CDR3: TGCGCCAGCAGCTTGGAGAGTGACAGGGGCCATAAAATGAACACTGAAGCTTTCTTT. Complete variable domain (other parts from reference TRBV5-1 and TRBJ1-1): KAGVTQTPRYLIKTRGQQVTLSCSPISGHRSVSWYQQTPGQGLQFLFEYFSETQRNKGNFPGRFSGRQFSNSRSEMNVSTLELGDSALYLCASSLESDRGHKMNTEAFFGQGTRLTVV.

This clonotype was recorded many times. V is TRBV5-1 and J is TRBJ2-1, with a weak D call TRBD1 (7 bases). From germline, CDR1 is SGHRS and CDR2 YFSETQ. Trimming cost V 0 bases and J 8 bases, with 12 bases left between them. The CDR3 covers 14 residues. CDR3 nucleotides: TGCGCCAGCAGCTTGGGGAGGGGGCTCGATGAGCAGTTCTTC. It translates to CASSLGRGLDEQFF.

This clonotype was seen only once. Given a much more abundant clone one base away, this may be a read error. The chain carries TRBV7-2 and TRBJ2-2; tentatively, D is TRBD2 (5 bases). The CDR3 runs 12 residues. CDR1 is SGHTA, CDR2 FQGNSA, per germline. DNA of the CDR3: TGTGCCAGCAACGATCGGACCGGGGAGCCGTTTTTT. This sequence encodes CASNDRTGEPFF.

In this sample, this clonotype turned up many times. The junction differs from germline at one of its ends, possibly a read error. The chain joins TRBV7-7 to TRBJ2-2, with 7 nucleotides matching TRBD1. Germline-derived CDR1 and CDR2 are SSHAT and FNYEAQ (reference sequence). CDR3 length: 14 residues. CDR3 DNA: TGTGCTAGCAGGTTCCGGGACAGCACCGGGGAGCTGTTTTTT. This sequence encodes CASRFRDSTGELFF.

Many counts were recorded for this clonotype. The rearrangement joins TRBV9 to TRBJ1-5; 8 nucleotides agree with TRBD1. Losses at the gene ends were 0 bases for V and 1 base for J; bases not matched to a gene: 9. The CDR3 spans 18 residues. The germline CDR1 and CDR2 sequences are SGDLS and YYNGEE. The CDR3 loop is CASSVVAGGAWSNQPQHF. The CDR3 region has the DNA TGTGCCAGCAGCGTAGTGGCAGGGGGCGCTTGGAGCAATCAGCCCCAGCATTTT. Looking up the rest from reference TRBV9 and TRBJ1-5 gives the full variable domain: DSGVTQTPKHLITATGQRVTLRCSPRSGDLSVYWYQQSLDQGLQFLIQYYNGEERAKGNILERFSAQQFPDLHSELNLSSLELGDSALYFCASSVVAGGAWSNQPQHFGDGTRLSIL.